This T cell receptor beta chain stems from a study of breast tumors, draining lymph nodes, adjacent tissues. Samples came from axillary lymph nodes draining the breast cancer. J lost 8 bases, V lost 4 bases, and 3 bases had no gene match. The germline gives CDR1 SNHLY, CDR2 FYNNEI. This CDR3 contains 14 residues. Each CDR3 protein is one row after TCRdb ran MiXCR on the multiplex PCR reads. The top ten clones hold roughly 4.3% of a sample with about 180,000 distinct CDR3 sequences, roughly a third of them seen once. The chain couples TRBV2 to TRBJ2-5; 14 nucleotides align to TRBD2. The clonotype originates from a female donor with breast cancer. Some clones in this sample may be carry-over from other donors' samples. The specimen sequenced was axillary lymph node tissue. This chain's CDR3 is CASSGTSGGNTQYF. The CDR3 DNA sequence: TGTGCCAGCAGTGGGACTAGCGGGGGGAACACCCAGTACTTC.